This T cell receptor beta chain was found in a study of post-analysis software for immune sequencing data. Study conclusions and caveats: TRBV5-6, TRBV5-1 and TRBV20-1 were among four or five TRBV segments more frequent in patients than controls.

Regarding this clonotype: The target antigen is unknown.

Built from TCR beta cDNA, the libraries had unique molecular identifiers in them. The yield from approximately 1 to 10 million T cells was roughly 500,000 cDNA molecules in total. Using its own MiXCR run on the PCR reads, TCRdb lists one record per CDR3 protein. The data hold about 800,000 distinct CDR3 sequences, with just under 30% observed a single time. Looked up from germline, CDR1 is LNHNV and CDR2 is YYDKDF (reference sequence). CDR3 length: 14 residues. Sample: blood. The rearrangement uses TRBV15 and TRBJ2-7; D not resolved. The J call is in doubt because the DNA end fits TRBJ2-4 better. The source of this sequence is a girl aged 10 to 17 with multiple sclerosis. In DNA form, the CDR3 reads TGTGCCACCAGCCGGAATTCTGCCAAAAACATTCAGTACTTC. Protein product: CATSRNSAKNIQYF.